This TCR beta chain was sequenced during a study of blood T cells in healthy people across ages. A J-beta primer mix and a sample-barcoded 5' primer were used in a second PCR of roughly 6 to 11 cycles. Every cDNA molecule carried a tag from a template-switch adaptor bearing 12 random nucleotides. TCRdb independently ran MiXCR on the 5' RACE reads; one entry per CDR3 protein. The sample contains over 700,000 distinct CDR3 sequences, around 25% of which appear only once. Extractions gave at least 5.5 micrograms of total RNA per sample. The same specimen was also included in a second study, on T cells of mothers and their children. That source adds: About 3.1 million TCR beta reads per child versus over 9 million per mother.

The specimen was blood. This receptor was obtained from a boy between 10 and 17 years old in good health.

The CDR3 sequence is CASSLAPTANYGYTF. In DNA form, the CDR3 reads TGTGCCAGCAGCTTAGCGCCGACAGCAAACTATGGCTACACCTTC. This sequence joins TRBV7-2 and TRBJ1-2, with D possibly matching TRBD1 (5 bases). The CDR3 runs 15 residues. V was cut by 0 bases and J by 2 bases, with 10 bases left in between. Germline V gene data show CDR1 as SGHTA and CDR2 as FQGNSA.